This TCR beta chain derives from a study of cytomegalovirus exposure and HLA in healthy donors. Study conclusions and caveats: According to the study, around 150 TCR beta chains were cytomegalovirus-associated.

Points on this clone: Antigen unknown.

Healthy bone marrow donors made up the donors. The donors, nominally healthy at sampling, likely had unrecorded immune exposures. Amplification used 60 Vbeta primers and 13 Jbeta primers. Per the original methods: An analysis performed later counted around 86 million unique TCR beta chains (roughly 11 million of them shared). This table comes from immunoSEQ multiplex PCR, and its TCRdb copy is limited to in-frame clones, with some not included. The DNA gave D and trimming, while V, J and clone size come from that table. The table includes some 59,000 clones, roughly 84% detected once. The sequenced sample consisted of PBMCs. The TCR sequence derives from a woman aged 18-35 years in good health and CMV-seronegative.

CDR3: CASSLGPGTGDQPQHF. For the CDR3, the DNA is TGTGCCAGCAGCTTAGGTCCAGGGACAGGGGACCAGCCCCAGCATTTT. This chain links TRBV7-8 with TRBJ1-5, with 10 bases fitting TRBD1. The CDR3 runs 16 residues. The V gene end was trimmed by 1 base and the J gene end by 7 bases; junction bases not matched to a gene: 7. Germline V gene data show CDR1 as SGHVS and CDR2 as FQNEAQ. The full variable domain, with the rest looked up from reference TRBV7-8 and TRBJ1-5, is GAGVSQSPRYKVAKRGQDVALRCDPISGHVSLFWYQQALGQGPEFLTYFQNEAQLDKSGLPSDRFFAERPEGSVSTLKIQRTQQEDSAVYLCASSLGPGTGDQPQHFGDGTRLSIL.